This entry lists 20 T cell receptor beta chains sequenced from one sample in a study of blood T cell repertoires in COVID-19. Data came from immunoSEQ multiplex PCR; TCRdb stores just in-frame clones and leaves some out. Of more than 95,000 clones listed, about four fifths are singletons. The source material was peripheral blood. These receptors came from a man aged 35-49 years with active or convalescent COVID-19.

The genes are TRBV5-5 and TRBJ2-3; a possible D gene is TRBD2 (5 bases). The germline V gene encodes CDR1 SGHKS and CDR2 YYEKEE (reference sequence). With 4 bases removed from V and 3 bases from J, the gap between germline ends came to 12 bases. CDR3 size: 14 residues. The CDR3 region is CASSPGWITDTQYF. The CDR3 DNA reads TGTGCCAGCAGCCCGGGATGGATTACAGATACGCAGTATTTT.

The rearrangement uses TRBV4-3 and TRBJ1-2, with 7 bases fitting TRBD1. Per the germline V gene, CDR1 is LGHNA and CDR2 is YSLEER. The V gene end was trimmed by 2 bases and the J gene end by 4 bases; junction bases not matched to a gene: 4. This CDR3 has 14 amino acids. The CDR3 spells CASSQQQGIYGYTF. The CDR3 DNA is TGCGCCAGCAGCCAACAACAGGGGATCTATGGCTACACCTTC.

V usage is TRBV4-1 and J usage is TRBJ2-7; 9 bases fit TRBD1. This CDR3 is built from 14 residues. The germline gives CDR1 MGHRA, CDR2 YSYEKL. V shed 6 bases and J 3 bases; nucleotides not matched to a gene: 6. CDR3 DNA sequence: TGCGCCAGCAGGGAAGGACAGGGGAGCTACGAGCAGTACTTC. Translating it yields CASREGQGSYEQYF.

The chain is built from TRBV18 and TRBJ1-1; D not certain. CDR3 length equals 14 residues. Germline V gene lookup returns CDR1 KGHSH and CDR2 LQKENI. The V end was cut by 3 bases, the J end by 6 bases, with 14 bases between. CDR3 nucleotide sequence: TGTGCCAGCTCACCGACCGGATGGAGTCCTGAAGCTTTCTTT. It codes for CASSPTGWSPEAFF.

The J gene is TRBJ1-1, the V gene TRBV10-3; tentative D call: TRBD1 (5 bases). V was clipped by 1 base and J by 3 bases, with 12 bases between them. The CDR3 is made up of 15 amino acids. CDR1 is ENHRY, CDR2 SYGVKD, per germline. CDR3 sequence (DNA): TGTGCCATCAGTGAGTTTGACATAGGGGACACTGAAGCTTTCTTT. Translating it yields CAISEFDIGDTEAFF.

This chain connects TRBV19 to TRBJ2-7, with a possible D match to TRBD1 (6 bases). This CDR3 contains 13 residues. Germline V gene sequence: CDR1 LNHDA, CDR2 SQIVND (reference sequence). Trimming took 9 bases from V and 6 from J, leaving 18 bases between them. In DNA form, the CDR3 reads TGTGCCAGCTCTGAACAGGGTTATGGCGAGCAGTACTTC. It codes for CASSEQGYGEQYF. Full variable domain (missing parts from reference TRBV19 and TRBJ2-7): DGGITQSPKYLFRKEGQNVTLSCEQNLNHDAMYWYRQDPGQGLRLIYYSQIVNDFQKGDIAEGYSVSREKKESFPLTVTSAQKNPTAFYLCASSEQGYGEQYFGPGTRLTVT.

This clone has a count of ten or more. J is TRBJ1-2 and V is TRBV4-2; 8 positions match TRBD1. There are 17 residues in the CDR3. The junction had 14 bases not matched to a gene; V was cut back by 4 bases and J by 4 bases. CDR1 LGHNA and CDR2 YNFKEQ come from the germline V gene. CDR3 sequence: CASSPDSDRVGSYGYTF. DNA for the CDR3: TGTGCCAGCAGCCCCGACTCGGACAGGGTGGGGAGCTATGGCTACACCTTC.

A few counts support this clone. The DNA for the CDR3 is TGTGCCAGCACCCCCCTACAGGGGCAGGGCGAGCAGTACTTC. Translated, it gives CASTPLQGQGEQYF. The chain joins TRBV6-5 to TRBJ2-7; 7 nucleotides agree with TRBD1. The V gene end was trimmed by 7 bases and the J gene end by 6 bases; junction bases not matched to a gene: 12. The CDR3 is made up of 14 amino acids. Looked up from germline, CDR1 is MNHEY and CDR2 is SVGAGI.

The CDR3 DNA is TGCGCCAGCAGCCAAGATCTTAACGGGGGGGCCGCCTACGAGCAGTACTTC. Translated, it gives CASSQDLNGGAAYEQYF. The J gene is TRBJ2-7, the V gene TRBV4-3, with 8 nucleotides matching TRBD2. CDR3 length equals 17 residues. Germline lookup yields CDR1 LGHNA and CDR2 YSLEER. The V and J ends lost 0 bases and 2 bases, in that order; junction bases with no gene match: 9.

The CDR3 spells CASTTLGGEGYNEQFF. CDR3 bases: TGTGCCAGCACCACCTTGGGGGGAGAGGGGTACAATGAGCAGTTCTTC. This chain joins TRBV11-2 and TRBJ2-1; weak D call: TRBD2 (6 bases). The CDR3 has 16 residues. V dropped 7 bases and J dropped 4 bases, with 20 bases sitting between them. Germline CDR1 and CDR2: SGHAT and FQNNGV.

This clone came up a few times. CDR3: CASSPDQGEYAFF. The CDR3 DNA is TGTGCCAGCAGCCCTGACCAGGGGGAGTATGCTTTCTTT. This chain uses TRBV5-4 with TRBJ1-1; TRBD1 aligns across 7 bases. Germline V gene lookup returns CDR1 SGHNT and CDR2 YYREEE (reference sequence). The CDR3 totals 13 residues. V shed 4 bases and J 11 bases; nucleotides not matched to a gene: 11.

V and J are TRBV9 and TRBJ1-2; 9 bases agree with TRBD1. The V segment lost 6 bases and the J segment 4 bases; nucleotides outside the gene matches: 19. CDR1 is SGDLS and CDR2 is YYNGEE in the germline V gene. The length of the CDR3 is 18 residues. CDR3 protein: CASTGERDRVGEGYGYTF. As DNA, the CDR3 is TGTGCCAGCACCGGCGAGAGGGACAGGGTAGGGGAAGGCTATGGCTACACCTTC.

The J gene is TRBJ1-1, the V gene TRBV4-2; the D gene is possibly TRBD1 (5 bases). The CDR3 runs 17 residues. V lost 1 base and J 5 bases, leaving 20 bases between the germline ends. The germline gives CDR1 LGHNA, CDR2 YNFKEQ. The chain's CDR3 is CASSQGVEGIRGTEAFF. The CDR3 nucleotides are TGTGCCAGCAGCCAAGGGGTGGAGGGGATAAGAGGAACTGAAGCTTTCTTT.

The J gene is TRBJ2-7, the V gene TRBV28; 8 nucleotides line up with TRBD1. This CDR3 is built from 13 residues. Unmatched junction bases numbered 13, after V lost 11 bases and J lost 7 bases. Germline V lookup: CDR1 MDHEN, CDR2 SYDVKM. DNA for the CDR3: TGTGCCTCCCTACCTGGACAGGGTGGTGAGCAGTACTTC. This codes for CASLPGQGGEQYF. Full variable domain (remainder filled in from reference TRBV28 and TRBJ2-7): DVKVTQSSRYLVKRTGEKVFLECVQDMDHENMFWYRQDPGLGLRLIYFSYDVKMKEKGDIPEGYSVSREKKERFSLILESASTNQTSMYLCASLPGQGGEQYFGPGTRLTVT.

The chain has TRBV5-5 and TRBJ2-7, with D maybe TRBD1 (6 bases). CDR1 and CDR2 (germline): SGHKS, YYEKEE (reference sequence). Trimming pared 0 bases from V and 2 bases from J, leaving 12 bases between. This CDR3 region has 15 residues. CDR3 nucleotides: TGTGCCAGCAGCTTGGGTCGGCAGGGGCCCTACGAGCAGTACTTC. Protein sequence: CASSLGRQGPYEQYF.

CDR3 amino acids: CSASSPVTYEQYF. The CDR3 DNA is TGCAGTGCTAGTTCGCCGGTTACCTACGAGCAGTACTTC. The V call is TRBV20-1, the J call TRBJ2-7; D call uncertain. Germline V gene data show CDR1 as DFQATT and CDR2 as SNEGSKA (reference sequence). V lost 3 bases, J lost 2 bases, and 11 bases lay in between. This CDR3 is built from 13 residues.

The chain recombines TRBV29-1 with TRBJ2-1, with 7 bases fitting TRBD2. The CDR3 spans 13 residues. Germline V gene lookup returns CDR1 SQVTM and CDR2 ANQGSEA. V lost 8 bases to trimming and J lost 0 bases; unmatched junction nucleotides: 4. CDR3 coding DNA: TGCAGCCATTGGGGGGGCTCCTACAATGAGCAGTTCTTC. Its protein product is CSHWGGSYNEQFF.

In nucleotides, the CDR3 is TGTGCCAGCAGCCCCAGCCGAGACAGGGCTTACGAGACCCAGTACTTC. Translation gives CASSPSRDRAYETQYF. The genes are TRBV5-8 and TRBJ2-5; 7 nucleotides align to TRBD1. Germline lookup yields CDR1 SGHTS and CDR2 YDEGEE. Trimming removed 4 bases from V and 5 bases from J; junction bases left unmatched: 14. This CDR3 has 16 amino acids. The full variable domain, with the rest looked up from reference TRBV5-8 and TRBJ2-5, is EAGVTQSPTHLIKTRGQQATLRCSPISGHTSVYWYQQALGLGLQFLLWYDEGEERNRGNFPPRFSGRQFPNYSSELNVNALELEDSALYLCASSPSRDRAYETQYFGPGTRLLVL.

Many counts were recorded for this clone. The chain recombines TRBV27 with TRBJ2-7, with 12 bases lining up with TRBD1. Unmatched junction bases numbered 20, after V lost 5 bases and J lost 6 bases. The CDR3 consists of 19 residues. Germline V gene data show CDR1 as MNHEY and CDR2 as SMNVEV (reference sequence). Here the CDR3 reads CASSLRVGTGGVGTSEQYF. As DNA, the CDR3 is TGTGCCAGCAGTCTACGGGTAGGGACAGGGGGCGTTGGGACCAGCGAGCAGTACTTC.

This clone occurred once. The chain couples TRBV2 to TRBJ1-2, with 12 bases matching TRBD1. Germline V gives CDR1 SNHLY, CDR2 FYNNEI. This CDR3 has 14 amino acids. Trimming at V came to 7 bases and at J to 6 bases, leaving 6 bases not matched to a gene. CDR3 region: CASIFGTGGHGYTF. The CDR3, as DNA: TGTGCCAGCATATTCGGGACAGGGGGCCATGGCTACACCTTC.